Following are 2 T cell receptor beta chains from one sample sequenced in a study of OX40 agonist ivuxolimab in advanced cancers. The method was immunoSEQ multiplex PCR; TCRdb's version includes in-frame clones alone and lacks a portion of them. The sample has some 70,000 clones, 88% seen once. Sequenced material: CD4+ or CD8+ T cells sorted from blood, taken in a trial of the OX40 agonist ivuxolimab. These receptors all come from an adult with an advanced solid tumor such as melanoma, head and neck, liver or kidney cancer.

The J gene is TRBJ2-2, the V gene TRBV9; weak D call: TRBD2 (6 bases). Trimming took 4 bases from V and 6 from J, leaving 19 bases between them. The CDR3 extends over 16 amino acids. The germline gives CDR1 SGDLS, CDR2 YYNGEE. The CDR3 sequence: CASSLFRDGGSGELFF. The DNA of the CDR3 is TGTGCCAGCAGCCTATTTCGGGACGGGGGATCCGGGGAGCTGTTTTTT.

The chain joins TRBV19 to TRBJ2-3; D is tentatively TRBD1 or TRBD2 (5 bases each). The CDR3 length is 16 residues. Trimming stripped 5 bases from V and 0 bases from J, with 15 bases between. Germline V gives CDR1 LNHDA, CDR2 SQIVND (reference sequence). CDR3 nucleotide sequence: TGTGCCAGTAGTGTAACCGGGACGGCTAGCACAGATACGCAGTATTTT. Translated, it gives CASSVTGTASTDTQYF.